Listed here are 8 T cell receptor beta chains from one sample, sequenced in a study of T cell responses to AZD1222 COVID-19 vaccine. The assay was immunoSEQ multiplex PCR, and TCRdb's table has in-frame clones only and misses some. The sample records more than 95,000 clones, about 91% being singletons. The sequenced sample was peripheral blood, obtained on day 0 of AZD1222 vaccination. The receptors derive from an adult in good health.

The CDR3 DNA is TGTGCCAGCAGCTTGGAGCTAGCGGGGGGACAATACAATGAGCAGTTCTTC. Its translation is CASSLELAGGQYNEQFF. The chain carries TRBV5-4 and TRBJ2-1; TRBD2 aligns across 11 bases. CDR1 and CDR2 from the germline V gene are SGHNT and YYREEE (reference sequence). Trimming took 0 bases from V and 4 from J; bases not matched to a gene: 6. This CDR3 region has 17 residues.

Concerning this clone: One end of the junction is discordant with germline, which a read error may explain. The chain employs TRBV19 and TRBJ2-2; D unclear. The CDR3 consists of 16 residues. Germline CDR1 is LNHDA and CDR2 is SQIVND (reference sequence). CDR3 DNA: TGTGCCAGTAGTAGTGAAAGAGGTTTGAACAACGGGGAGCTGTTTTTT. This encodes CASSSERGLNNGELFF.

The V gene is TRBV5-1, the J gene TRBJ1-4, with D unclear. Trimming removed 2 bases from V and 0 bases from J, with 8 bases in between. The germline V gene has CDR1 SGHRS and CDR2 YFSETQ. The CDR3 is made up of 15 amino acids. The CDR3 sequence is CASSFTAATNEKLFF. In DNA, the CDR3 is TGCGCCAGCAGCTTCACGGCAGCAACTAATGAAAAACTGTTTTTT.

V gene TRBV13 combines with J gene TRBJ1-2; D possibly corresponds to TRBD1 (6 bases). In germline, CDR1 is PRHDT, CDR2 FYEKMQ (reference sequence). The CDR3 is made up of 14 amino acids. Trimming removed 1 base at V and 4 bases at J, with 10 bases between. As DNA, the CDR3 is TGTGCCAGCAGCTTAGACGCAGGGGTCTATGGCTACACCTTC. Translated: CASSLDAGVYGYTF.

This chain links TRBV10-2 with TRBJ1-1, with 9 bases identical to TRBD1. Trimming at V came to 7 bases and at J to 2 bases, leaving 5 bases not matched to a gene. There are 14 residues in the CDR3. In germline, CDR1 is WSHSY, CDR2 SAAADI. The CDR3 reads CASNGQGLNTEAFF. The CDR3 region has the DNA TGCGCCAGCAACGGACAGGGGTTAAACACTGAAGCTTTCTTT.

The chain is built from TRBV19 and TRBJ1-2; D is ambiguous. V was cut by 4 bases and J by 6 bases, with 12 bases left in between. Germline V CDR1 and CDR2: LNHDA, SQIVND (reference sequence). This CDR3 region has 13 residues. CDR3 amino acids: CASSTRTRDGYTF. The CDR3 bases are TGTGCCAGTAGTACCCGAACGAGAGATGGCTACACCTTC.

The chain is built from TRBV13 and TRBJ2-7; D is possibly TRBD1 (7 bases). Germline V lookup: CDR1 PRHDT, CDR2 FYEKMQ (reference sequence). CDR3 length: 15 residues. V was clipped by 5 bases and J by 6 bases, with 20 bases between them. The CDR3 coding sequence is TGTGCCAGCAGCAAACTACAGGGGAGGTCGGCCGAGCAGTACTTC. Residues: CASSKLQGRSAEQYF.

The chain carries TRBV11-2 and TRBJ2-1; possibly TRBD2 for D (7 bases). Per germline, CDR1 SGHAT and CDR2 FQNNGV. The CDR3 extends over 15 amino acids. Trimming pared 5 bases from V and 8 bases from J, leaving 19 bases between. The CDR3 reads CASSRTSGGAYEQFF. The CDR3 coding sequence is TGTGCCAGCAGCCGAACTAGTGGGGGGGCCTATGAGCAGTTCTTC. Using reference TRBV11-2 and TRBJ2-1 for the parts outside the CDR3, the full variable domain is EAGVAQSPRYKIIEKRQSVAFWCNPISGHATLYWYQQILGQGPKLLIQFQNNGVVDDSQLPKDRFSAERLKGVDSTLKIQPAKLEDSAVYLCASSRTSGGAYEQFFGPGTRLTVL.